What follows describes a single TCR beta chain. Its matching antigen is unknown. Produced via immunoSEQ multiplex PCR; TCRdb's table is partial and in-frame only. The sample lists roughly 97,000 clones; over 90% were seen once. This entry belongs to a study of T cell responses to AZD1222 COVID-19 vaccine. Background on the study: Samples with a second dose at about 4 or about 12 weeks were pooled together.

Germline CDR1 KGHSH, CDR2 LQKENI. The CDR3 extends over 18 amino acids. V shed 3 bases, J shed 2 bases, and the junction held 12 bases outside the gene matches. Findings and caveats of the study: The study found Spike-specific TCR breadth and depth rose after two AZD1222 doses. Spike regions recognized by vaccine-associated CD4 TCRs spanned the protein, led by 160-218 and 743-854. Only after the peak T cell response were repertoires sampled.

This chain joins TRBV18 and TRBJ2-7; 11 bases fit TRBD2. This sequence originates from an adult in good health. The sample here was peripheral blood, taken on day 0 of AZD1222 vaccination. CDR3 protein: CASSPLTSGTVNPYEQYF. The CDR3 nucleotides are TGTGCCAGCTCACCTTTGACTAGCGGGACCGTAAACCCCTACGAGCAGTACTTC.